The 26 T cell receptor beta chains listed next were all sequenced from one sample in a study of control samples from healthy donors and cancer patients. Libraries were prepared by immunoSEQ multiplex PCR; TCRdb keeps only in-frame clonotypes and omits some of them. This table has about 54,000 clones, around 97% appearing once. Sequences were obtained from blood. The receptors derive from a woman in her 30s in good health.

The chain carries TRBV3-1 (or the pseudogene TRBV3-2) and TRBJ2-1; D gene uncertain. This CDR3 region has 14 residues. V gave up 3 bases and J gave up 6 bases, with 12 bases separating them. Germline V lookup: CDR1 LGHDT, CDR2 YNNKEL (reference sequence). The CDR3 DNA is TGTGCCAGCAGCCAGAGGTCCCCCCTCAATGAGCAGTTCTTC. As protein: CASSQRSPLNEQFF.

This sequence joins TRBV3-1 (or the pseudogene TRBV3-2) and TRBJ1-1, with D uncertain. CDR3 length: 15 residues. CDR1 and CDR2 from the germline V gene are LGHDT and YNNKEL (reference sequence). The ends were cut back, 0 bases at V and 4 bases at J, with 12 bases in the middle. The CDR3 sequence is CASSQDRVSGTEAFF. CDR3 in DNA: TGTGCCAGCAGCCAAGATCGGGTTTCCGGCACTGAAGCTTTCTTT.

The chain uses TRBV10-3 and TRBJ2-1; 14 bases map to TRBD2. Unmatched junction bases numbered 4, after V lost 7 bases and J lost 8 bases. CDR3 length: 14 residues. Germline V CDR1 and CDR2: ENHRY, SYGVKD. CDR3 sequence: CAIKGLAGVDEQFF. The DNA of the CDR3 is TGTGCCATCAAGGGACTAGCGGGAGTGGATGAGCAGTTCTTC.

The chain couples TRBV29-1 to TRBJ2-1; possible D gene TRBD1, 6 bases. Trimming left V 2 bases short and J 5 bases short, with 7 bases between. This CDR3 spans 12 amino acids. The germline V gene has CDR1 SQVTM and CDR2 ANQGSEA. CDR3 sequence (DNA): TGCAGCGTTGAACGGACAGACAATGAGCAGTTCTTC. It specifies CSVERTDNEQFF.

The rearrangement uses TRBV28 and TRBJ1-6; D is unclear. The CDR3 is 17 amino acids. Germline CDR1 MDHEN, CDR2 SYDVKM. V was trimmed by 1 base and J by 5 bases, leaving 15 bases between them. The CDR3 bases are TGTGCCAGCAGTTTATCGGCAGGCGGCCTAAATAATTCACCCCTCCACTTT. It specifies CASSLSAGGLNNSPLHF.

V gene TRBV6-6 combines with J gene TRBJ2-3, with 7 bases that match TRBD2. The V gene's germline CDR1 is MNHNY and CDR2 SVGAGI (reference sequence). J was trimmed by 6 bases and V by 2 bases; bases with no gene match: 5. The CDR3 contains 14 residues. The CDR3 is CASSYGGSIDTQYF. CDR3 in DNA: TGTGCCAGCAGTTACGGCGGGAGTATTGATACGCAGTATTTT.

V is TRBV10-2 and J is TRBJ1-5; no clear D. The germline V gene has CDR1 WSHSY and CDR2 SAAADI. The CDR3 length is 15 residues. The V gene lost 7 bases and the J gene lost 1 base, with 14 bases spanning the gap. CDR3 loop: CASISSLGSNQPQHF. The CDR3 bases are TGCGCCAGCATCAGTTCGCTCGGGAGCAATCAGCCCCAGCATTTT.

The chain uses TRBV29-1 and TRBJ2-7; TRBD1 agrees at 10 bases. Germline V gene data show CDR1 as SQVTM and CDR2 as ANQGSEA. The CDR3 consists of 14 residues. V dropped 4 bases and J dropped 5; count of bases not matched to a gene: 8. The CDR3 spells CSVGTGGWRDEQYF. The CDR3 region has the DNA TGCAGCGTTGGGACAGGGGGATGGAGAGACGAGCAGTACTTC.

The chain couples TRBV5-1 to TRBJ2-1, with a weak D call TRBD2 (5 bases). The V end lost 2 bases, the J end lost 4 bases, and 7 bases lay between the germline ends. CDR1 is SGHRS and CDR2 is YFSETQ in the germline V gene. This CDR3 has 13 residues. CDR3 region: CASSLSGYNEQFF. The CDR3, as DNA: TGCGCCAGCAGCTTATCGGGATACAATGAGCAGTTCTTC.

The rearrangement joins TRBV2 to TRBJ1-1; 8 positions agree with TRBD1. V trimming: 4 bases; J trimming: 0 bases; junction bases outside the gene matches: 7. CDR1 and CDR2 (germline): SNHLY, FYNNEI. This CDR3 spans 16 amino acids. The CDR3 nucleotides are TGTGCCAGCAGTGCGGCGACAGGGGTTATGAACACTGAAGCTTTCTTT. Translation gives CASSAATGVMNTEAFF.

The chain uses TRBV28 and TRBJ1-5; 10 bases align to TRBD1. V gave up 4 bases and J gave up 2 bases; unmatched junction bases: 8. There are 17 residues in the CDR3. Per the germline V gene, CDR1 is MDHEN and CDR2 is SYDVKM. The CDR3 bases are TGTGCCAGCAGTTCCTGGGACAGGGGAGGCGGCAATCAGCCCCAGCATTTT. Translating gives CASSSWDRGGGNQPQHF.

This chain links TRBV10-3 with TRBJ2-5, with TRBD2 identical over 11 bases. V was pared by 10 bases and J by 2 bases, with 12 bases of the junction left unmatched. The germline V gene encodes CDR1 ENHRY and CDR2 SYGVKD. The CDR3 spans 16 residues. CDR3 sequence reads: CATKPGTSGGQETQYF. The CDR3 coding sequence is TGTGCCACCAAACCCGGGACTAGCGGCGGGCAAGAGACCCAGTACTTC.

The chain joins TRBV18 to TRBJ1-1, with D perhaps TRBD1 (6 bases). The CDR3 extends over 15 amino acids. The germline gives CDR1 KGHSH, CDR2 LQKENI. Trimming pared 1 base from V and 6 bases from J, leaving 15 bases between. DNA for the CDR3: TGTGCCAGCTCACCACGCAGACAGGCCGGGTCTGAAGCTTTCTTT. This encodes CASSPRRQAGSEAFF.

This chain uses TRBV28 with TRBJ1-4; D remains unclear. Trimming shortened V by 3 bases and J by 0 bases, and 11 bases separated the two germline ends. The CDR3 covers 16 residues. The germline CDR1 and CDR2 sequences are MDHEN and SYDVKM. DNA of the CDR3: TGTGCCAGCAGTTTTGTGGGTGCAGCAACTAATGAAAAACTGTTTTTT. Residues: CASSFVGAATNEKLFF.

This rearrangement joins TRBV9 to TRBJ2-5, with unresolved D. Germline V gene lookup returns CDR1 SGDLS and CDR2 YYNGEE. With 0 bases removed from V and 5 bases from J, the gap between germline ends came to 17 bases. The CDR3 extends over 16 amino acids. DNA of the CDR3: TGTGCCAGCAGCGTAGGGCCGAGGCAGTCCCCGGAGACCCAGTACTTC. It yields the protein CASSVGPRQSPETQYF.

The CDR3 nucleotides read TGTGCCAGTAAGGACAGGGACACCGGGGAGCTGTTTTTT. It encodes CASKDRDTGELFF. The J gene is TRBJ2-2, the V gene TRBV19; 8 bases are a match to TRBD1. The CDR3 spans 13 residues. V lost 7 bases, J lost 3 bases, and 1 base stayed unmatched. The germline V gene has CDR1 LNHDA and CDR2 SQIVND (reference sequence).

The sample holds a few counts of this clone. The chain couples TRBV6-1 to TRBJ2-1; TRBD2 matches 10 bases. This CDR3 comprises 16 residues. J was trimmed by 6 bases and V by 0 bases; bases with no gene match: 5. Germline V gene sequence: CDR1 MNHNS, CDR2 SASEGT. The CDR3 DNA is TGTGCCAGCAGTGAAGCCGGTCTAGCGGGAGCCAATGAGCAGTTCTTC. This gives the protein CASSEAGLAGANEQFF.

This clone was observed a single time. The chain links TRBV10-3 to TRBJ2-7; D call uncertain. The ends were cut back, 0 bases at V and 2 bases at J, with 8 bases in the middle. The CDR3 extends over 14 amino acids. In germline, CDR1 is ENHRY, CDR2 SYGVKD. CDR3 DNA sequence: TGTGCCATCAGTGAGTCTGGCACTACCTACGAGCAGTACTTC. Translating it yields CAISESGTTYEQYF.

The gene calls are TRBV27 and TRBJ1-6; TRBD1 is a possible D gene (5 bases). Trimming shortened V by 6 bases and J by 10 bases, and 16 bases separated the two germline ends. CDR3 size: 14 residues. The germline V gene has CDR1 MNHEY and CDR2 SMNVEV (reference sequence). CDR3 region: CASRGGTGWSPLHF. The CDR3 nucleotides read TGTGCCAGCAGGGGGGGAACAGGCTGGTCACCCCTCCACTTT.

This chain links TRBV2 with TRBJ2-2; 12 positions match TRBD2. The germline V gene has CDR1 SNHLY and CDR2 FYNNEI. This CDR3 has 15 residues. V lost 8 bases to trimming and J lost 6 bases; unmatched junction nucleotides: 7. In DNA, the CDR3 is TGTGCCAGCGAGAGACTAGCGGGAGTTCCCGGGGAGCTGTTTTTT. Residues: CASERLAGVPGELFF.

The J gene is TRBJ2-7, the V gene TRBV18; D is undetermined. The CDR3 totals 14 residues. CDR1 is KGHSH and CDR2 is LQKENI in the germline V gene. V lost 2 bases and J 0 bases, leaving 8 bases between the germline ends. The CDR3 DNA sequence: TGTGCCAGCTCACCAGACCGCAGCTCCTACGAGCAGTACTTC. Translated: CASSPDRSSYEQYF.

This rearrangement joins TRBV28 to TRBJ1-1; TRBD1 might be the D (6 bases). Germline CDR1 is MDHEN and CDR2 is SYDVKM. V lost 6 bases, J lost 4 bases, and 18 bases lay in between. CDR3 length: 15 residues. In nucleotides, the CDR3 is TGTGCCAGCAGCCCATACCAGGGAGGGGGCACTGAAGCTTTCTTT. Protein sequence: CASSPYQGGGTEAFF.

V and J are TRBV28 and TRBJ1-4; TRBD1 matches at 8 bases. The trim removed 8 bases at V and 7 bases at J, leaving 9 bases unmatched. The CDR3 extends over 14 amino acids. The germline CDR1 and CDR2 sequences are MDHEN and SYDVKM. The CDR3 loop reads CASGWGQGAEKLFF. The CDR3 region has the DNA TGTGCCAGCGGCTGGGGGCAGGGGGCTGAAAAACTGTTTTTT.

This chain joins TRBV5-5 and TRBJ2-7, with 7 bases identical to TRBD1. CDR1 and CDR2 from the germline V gene are SGHKS and YYEKEE (reference sequence). V was pared by 2 bases and J by 5 bases, with 7 bases of the junction left unmatched. The CDR3 is 14 amino acids. CDR3 region: CASSLLGQGDEQYF. DNA of the CDR3: TGTGCCAGCAGCTTACTGGGCCAGGGGGACGAGCAGTACTTC. The entire variable domain, with the rest obtained from reference TRBV5-5 and TRBJ2-7, is as follows: DAGVTQSPTHLIKTRGQQVTLRCSPISGHKSVSWYQQVLGQGPQFIFQYYEKEERGRGNFPDRFSARQFPNYSSELNVNALLLGDSALYLCASSLLGQGDEQYFGPGTRLTVT.

V usage is TRBV6-5 and J usage is TRBJ2-1, with 7 bases matching TRBD2. The CDR3 runs 15 residues. Trimming removed 0 bases from V and 3 bases from J; junction bases left unmatched: 2. Germline loops: CDR1 MNHEY, CDR2 SVGAGI. The CDR3 nucleotides are TGTGCCAGCAGTTACTCGAGCGGGAACTACAATGAGCAGTTCTTC. Amino acids: CASSYSSGNYNEQFF.

This chain joins TRBV4-1 and TRBJ2-7, with D tentatively TRBD2 (6 bases). The length of the CDR3 is 15 residues. The germline V gene encodes CDR1 MGHRA and CDR2 YSYEKL. V lost 0 bases to trimming and J lost 0 bases, with 9 bases between them. As DNA, the CDR3 is TGCGCCAGCAGCCAAGAACCGGGGGTCTCCTACGAGCAGTACTTC. As protein: CASSQEPGVSYEQYF.